The 14 T cell receptor beta chains reported below all come from one sample, sequenced in a study of T-cell memory formation after mild COVID-19 (dated by TCRdb to the early 2020s). The method was 5' RACE. Instrument on record: Illumina NovaSeq 6000. The raw public reads went through TCRdb reprocessing: fastp at Q25, MiXCR clone calling, in-frame beta chains kept. Identical CDR3 proteins give one entry, which carries the most common genes and DNA. Counted in this sample were a few hundred thousand distinct CDR3 sequences; about 17% of them appeared once. The ten largest clonotypes hold roughly 21% of the sample. The sequenced material came from PBMCs or a T cell subset sorted from them (not recorded which). All receptors come from a man younger than 35 who had mild COVID-19 (a few samples of this study predate the infection). The sample titles of this study are shuffled in the database, so cell type and time point are left out; the donor was told from shared clones.

The chain has TRBV5-1 and TRBJ1-4; the D gene is possibly TRBD1 (6 bases). Germline CDR1 SGHRS, CDR2 YFSETQ. There are 14 residues in the CDR3. V shed 1 base and J shed 8 bases, with 12 bases lying between them. For the CDR3, the DNA is TGCGCCAGCAGCTTGTCCAGGGGAGACGAAAAACTGTTTTTT. It codes for CASSLSRGDEKLFF.

V is TRBV7-2 and J is TRBJ2-5, with D perhaps TRBD1 (6 bases). The CDR3 consists of 14 residues. V was cut by 2 bases and J by 4 bases, with 11 bases left in between. CDR1 is SGHTA and CDR2 is FQGNSA in the germline V gene. CDR3 nucleotide sequence: TGTGCCAGCAGCTTATCAAGAGGGGGAGAGACCCAGTACTTC. It translates to CASSLSRGGETQYF.

This chain uses TRBV4-1 with TRBJ2-7, with TRBD1 as a possible D gene (6 bases). The V and J ends lost 0 bases and 4 bases respectively, with 13 bases between them. CDR3 size: 15 residues. Germline V gene lookup returns CDR1 MGHRA and CDR2 YSYEKL. CDR3 region: CASSQDLDSLYEQYF. CDR3 sequence (DNA): TGCGCCAGCAGCCAAGATTTGGACAGCCTTTACGAGCAGTACTTC.

In its sample, this clonotype was seen a few times. The chain couples TRBV6-1 to TRBJ2-3, with TRBD2 identical over 11 bases. The length of the CDR3 is 15 residues. Trimming took 1 base from V and 3 from J; bases not matched to a gene: 0. Germline CDR1 is MNHNS and CDR2 is SASEGT. The CDR3 DNA sequence: TGTGCCAGCAGTGAAGGACTAGCGGGGACAGATACGCAGTATTTT. This encodes CASSEGLAGTDTQYF.

This clonotype was counted a single time. V is TRBV12-3 or TRBV12-4 and J is TRBJ2-7; 10 nucleotides line up with TRBD1. Germline trimming cut 3 bases from V and 7 bases from J; bases unmatched to any gene: 6. The CDR3 consists of 14 residues. CDR3: CASSLLDRGTEQYF. The CDR3 DNA follows: TGTGCCAGCAGTTTGTTGGACAGGGGGACGGAGCAGTACTTC.

The V and J genes are TRBV11-2 and TRBJ2-5, with TRBD1 matching over 12 bases. Germline lookup yields CDR1 SGHAT and CDR2 FQNNGV. The CDR3 spans 12 residues. The CDR3 DNA reads as TGTGCTACCGGGACAGGGGGCGATACCCAGTACTTC. It specifies CATGTGGDTQYF.

The J gene is TRBJ2-1, the V gene TRBV7-2; D not resolved. CDR3 length equals 11 residues. The V gene lost 6 bases and the J gene lost 7 bases, with 7 bases spanning the gap. Germline V lookup: CDR1 SGHTA, CDR2 FQGNSA. This CDR3 reads CASRITNEQFF. For the CDR3, the DNA is TGTGCCAGCAGAATTACTAATGAGCAGTTCTTC.

The V gene is TRBV14, the J gene TRBJ2-2; a possible D gene is TRBD1 (5 bases). V lost 0 bases, J lost 0 bases, and 14 bases lay in between. The germline gives CDR1 SGHDN, CDR2 FVKESK. The CDR3 length is 18 residues. CDR3 coding DNA: TGTGCCAGCAGCCAAGATCTTTACCTGGGGCCGAACACCGGGGAGCTGTTTTTT. Encoded protein: CASSQDLYLGPNTGELFF.

In its sample, this clonotype was seen a few times. V is TRBV6-5 and J is TRBJ1-2; no clear D gene. With 0 bases removed from V and 0 bases from J, the gap between germline ends came to 8 bases. Per the germline V gene, CDR1 is MNHEY and CDR2 is SVGAGI. This CDR3 comprises 15 residues. The CDR3 DNA reads as TGTGCCAGCAGTTACTCCGGCCCCGCTAACTATGGCTACACCTTC. Translating it yields CASSYSGPANYGYTF.

The chain employs TRBV12-3 or TRBV12-4 and TRBJ2-3; D tentatively fits TRBD1 or TRBD2 (6 bases each). CDR3 length equals 13 residues. Trimming removed 4 bases from V and 4 bases from J, with 9 bases in between. The CDR3 is CASSWGAADTQYF. As DNA, the CDR3 is TGTGCCAGCAGTTGGGGGGCTGCAGATACGCAGTATTTT.

This clonotype was detected a few times. CDR3 nucleotides: TGCAGGAAATCTTTGGGGGGCAAATCGGGCTCCGGCGGGGAGCTGTTTTTT. Its translation is CRKSLGGKSGSGGELFF. The chain links TRBV20-1 to TRBJ2-2; D possibly matches TRBD1 or TRBD2 (6 bases each). CDR1 and CDR2 (germline): DFQATT, SNEGSKA (reference sequence). CDR3 length: 17 residues.

This clonotype was counted between two and nine times. V is TRBV5-1 and J is TRBJ2-1; unclear D gene. Germline V gene data show CDR1 as SGHRS and CDR2 as YFSETQ. V lost 1 base, J lost 7 bases, and 6 bases lay in between. This CDR3 has 12 residues. DNA for the CDR3: TGCGCCAGCAGCTTGTTAGGGAATGAGCAGTTCTTC. It yields the protein CASSLLGNEQFF.

This clonotype was picked up many times. The V call is TRBV5-1, the J call TRBJ2-4; D is uncertain. Trimming cost V 4 bases and J 0 bases, with 8 bases left between them. CDR1 is SGHRS and CDR2 is YFSETQ in the germline V gene. This CDR3 is built from 14 residues. CDR3 bases: TGCGCCAGCAGCCTGGACCTAGCCAAAAACATTCAGTACTTC. Translating it yields CASSLDLAKNIQYF.

J is TRBJ1-1 and V is TRBV4-3, with TRBD1 as a possible D gene (5 bases). V shed 3 bases and J shed 6 bases, with 11 bases lying between them. Germline assignment: CDR1 LGHNA and CDR2 YSLEER. The CDR3 is 13 residues long. This CDR3 is CASSHRAPSEAFF. As DNA, the CDR3 is TGCGCCAGCAGCCACAGGGCACCCTCTGAAGCTTTCTTT.